A single sample gave rise to the 8 T cell receptor beta chains below, sequenced in a study of CD8+CD57+ T cells in acquired aplastic anemia listed by TCRdb under 2018. TCRdb records Illumina HiSeq 2000 as the sequencer. Genomic DNA was used as template for profiling of TCR beta VDJ combinations and CDR3 sequences. In-frame beta chains were kept once TCRdb had trimmed the public reads at Q25 with fastp and called clones with MiXCR. Every entry covers one CDR3 protein and lists the most common genes and DNA from its rows. For this sample the table gives more than 200,000 distinct CDR3 sequences, of which about half were detected only once. Clones ranked in the top ten supply less than 20% of the sample. Expansion of CD8+CD57+ cells had been shown by flow cytometry in the patients chosen for sequencing. Sequences were obtained from sorted CD4+, CD8+, or CD8+CD57+ T cells (not recorded which) from PBMCs. The receptors come from a human donor with aplastic anemia.

The table lists this clonotype with many counts. The chain carries TRBV2 and TRBJ1-1, with 7 nucleotides matching TRBD1. The germline V gene encodes CDR1 SNHLY and CDR2 FYNNEI. This CDR3 has 15 residues. Trimming took 4 bases from V and 4 from J; bases not matched to a gene: 9. CDR3 loop: CASSATGTVGTEAFF. The CDR3 DNA is TGTGCCAGCAGTGCCACAGGGACAGTGGGCACTGAAGCTTTCTTT.

This chain uses TRBV5-4 with TRBJ2-5; D might be TRBD1 (6 bases). The CDR3 runs to 15 residues. V shed 4 bases and J shed 2 bases, with 15 bases lying between them. The V gene's germline CDR1 is SGHNT and CDR2 YYREEE (reference sequence). In nucleotides, the CDR3 is TGTGCCAGCAGCCCGCCGGACAGCCGACAAGAGACCCAGTACTTC. Protein sequence: CASSPPDSRQETQYF.

This clonotype was observed a few times. This chain links TRBV5-6 with TRBJ2-7; D gene unclear. CDR3 size: 15 residues. The germline V and J ends were trimmed by 4 bases and 0 bases, with 14 bases remaining between them. The germline V gene has CDR1 SGHDT and CDR2 YYEEEE. CDR3 sequence (DNA): TGTGCCAGCAGCGCTCTAGGGCTGGGCTCCTACGAGCAGTACTTC. Residues: CASSALGLGSYEQYF.

The CDR3, as DNA: TGTGCCAGCAGGGGAATGGTCACTGAAGCTTTCTTT. Protein: CASRGMVTEAFF. The V call is TRBV2, the J call TRBJ1-1; D is uncertain. Germline V CDR1 and CDR2: SNHLY, FYNNEI. This CDR3 contains 12 residues. The germline V and J ends were trimmed by 6 bases and 4 bases, with 9 bases remaining between them.

This clonotype has a count of ten or more. This chain uses TRBV7-9 with TRBJ2-7; a possible D gene is TRBD1 (5 bases). Per the germline V gene, CDR1 is SEHNR and CDR2 is FQNEAQ (reference sequence). Trimming stripped 3 bases from V and 1 base from J, with 13 bases between. The CDR3 consists of 15 residues. The CDR3 loop is CASSFAGRDSYEQYF. CDR3 in DNA: TGTGCCAGCAGCTTTGCAGGCAGGGATTCCTACGAGCAGTACTTC.

This clonotype was detected a few times. The chain uses TRBV19 and TRBJ2-7, with 7 nucleotides matching TRBD1. There are 13 residues in the CDR3. The junction had 6 bases not matched to a gene; V was cut back by 5 bases and J by 5 bases. Germline-derived CDR1 and CDR2 are LNHDA and SQIVND (reference sequence). CDR3 sequence: CASSQQGFHEQYF. The CDR3 bases are TGTGCCAGTAGTCAACAGGGGTTTCACGAGCAGTACTTC.

The rearrangement uses TRBV2 and TRBJ2-7; D is undetermined. The ends were cut back, 8 bases at V and 2 bases at J, with 25 bases in the middle. CDR1 and CDR2 (germline): SNHLY, FYNNEI. The CDR3 covers 17 residues. CDR3: CASAPAEQSLTTYEQYF. The DNA of the CDR3 is TGTGCCAGCGCCCCGGCCGAACAGTCCTTAACCACCTACGAGCAGTACTTC.

This clonotype showed up just once. A much bigger clone sits one base away, suggesting this may be a read error. This chain links TRBV30 with TRBJ1-6; 7 positions match TRBD1. The J segment lost 9 bases and the V segment lost 2 bases, leaving 7 bases of the junction unmatched. The CDR3 contains 14 residues. Germline values: CDR1 GTSNPN, CDR2 SVGIG (reference sequence). The CDR3 DNA is TGTGCCTGGAGTAGAGGACAGGATATTTCACCCCTCCACTTT. Protein: CAWSRGQDISPLHF.